The clone carrying this T cell receptor beta chain was counted a few times. Its antigen is as yet unknown. Uncontrolled infection, other autoimmune disease, pregnancy or lactation led to exclusion. The diagnoses drew upon clinical symptoms, serum thyroxine and TRAb, thyroid ultrasound and orbital computed tomography. The sample originates from a study of T cells in Graves' hyperthyroidism and ophthalmopathy. Study overall: Peripheral blood was acquired at first diagnosis, ahead of any therapy whatsoever.

The CDR3 is 14 residues long. Trimming took off 0 bases at V and 1 base at J, with 8 bases between the two ends. Germline loops: CDR1 SGDLS, CDR2 YYNGEE. Findings and caveats of the study: Most thyroid clonotypes expanded above 0.001 were also detected in blood.

Amplification of TCR beta CDR3 regions used RNA as the template. The HTBI primer set served for first-round RT-PCR of the TCR CDR3. TCRdb recomputed calls from the multiplex PCR reads with MiXCR, one row per CDR3 protein. The data hold approximately 600,000 distinct CDR3 sequences, with 20% to 25% observed a single time. The TCR was taken from a man younger than 40 with Graves' ophthalmopathy. Sequencing input: blood. The J gene is TRBJ2-7, the V gene TRBV9, with D perhaps matching TRBD2 (5 bases). The CDR3 nucleotides read TGTGCCAGCAGCGTAGACGGGGTTTCCTACGAGCAGTACTTC. Amino acid sequence: CASSVDGVSYEQYF.